The clone carrying this T cell receptor beta chain occurred a few times. The length of the CDR3 is 15 residues. J was trimmed by 5 bases and V by 4 bases; bases with no gene match: 11. Germline V gene lookup returns CDR1 SGDLS and CDR2 YYNGEE. This sample stems from a study of identical twins. TCRdb called the 5' RACE reads again in MiXCR, with one record for every CDR3 protein. The sample records under 800,000 distinct CDR3 sequences, around 20% being singletons. Every one of the donors was a healthy Caucasian. These same records also appear under a second study, on T cells expressing NK-cell markers. This second study says: One of the eight sequenced donors was seronegative, whereas the other seven were HCMV-seropositive. Only alpha-beta TCR T cells were sorted in several experiments, using an anti-gamma-delta TCR antibody.

This TCR derives from a woman aged 18-29 years in good health. This rearrangement joins TRBV9 to TRBJ2-7, with TRBD2 matching over 8 bases. The sequenced sample consisted of PBMCs. This CDR3 reads CASSPRGGRSDEQYF. In DNA, the CDR3 is TGTGCCAGCAGCCCACGGGGGGGGCGGTCGGACGAGCAGTACTTC.